The source of this T cell receptor (beta chain) is a study of T cells in Graves' hyperthyroidism and ophthalmopathy. Study-wide points: Researchers found most expanded thyroid clonotypes above 0.001 in blood as well.

TCR beta CDR3 region amplification was performed from RNA transcripts. TCR CDR3 regions were first amplified by RT-PCR with HTBI primers. TCRdb analysed the multiplex PCR reads with MiXCR anew, one entry per CDR3 protein. The table includes about 570,000 distinct CDR3 sequences, 40% to 55% detected once. Deletions cut 8 bases from V and 3 bases from J, with 11 bases between. CDR3 size: 12 residues. Germline V lookup: CDR1 SGHAT, CDR2 FQNNGV. Patients showing uncontrolled infection, other autoimmune disease, pregnancy or lactation were ineligible. Diagnosis rested on symptoms, serum thyroxine and TRAb, thyroid ultrasound, and orbital computed tomography. About this clonotype: Its antigen remains unidentified.

V and J are TRBV11-2 and TRBJ2-7; D possibly corresponds to TRBD2 (6 bases). The TCR originated in an adult woman with Graves' disease, either hyperthyroidism or ophthalmopathy (not recorded which). Source material: peripheral blood or thyroid tissue (not recorded which). CDR3 nucleotides: TGTGCCAGCTTCGGGACTTTCTACGAGCAGTACTTC. Translation gives CASFGTFYEQYF.